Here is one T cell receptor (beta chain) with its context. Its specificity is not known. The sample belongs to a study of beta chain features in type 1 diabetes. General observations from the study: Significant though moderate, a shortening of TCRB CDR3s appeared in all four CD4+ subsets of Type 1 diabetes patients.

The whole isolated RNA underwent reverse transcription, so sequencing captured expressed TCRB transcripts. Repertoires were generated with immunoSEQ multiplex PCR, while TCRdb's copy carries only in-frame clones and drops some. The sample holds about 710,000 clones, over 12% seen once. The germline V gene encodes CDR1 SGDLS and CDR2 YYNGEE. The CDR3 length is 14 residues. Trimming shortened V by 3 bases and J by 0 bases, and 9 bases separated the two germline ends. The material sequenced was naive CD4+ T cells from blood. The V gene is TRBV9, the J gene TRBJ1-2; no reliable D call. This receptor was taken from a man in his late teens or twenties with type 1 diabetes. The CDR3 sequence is CASSAANANYGYTF. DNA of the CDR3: TGTGCCAGCAGCGCAGCGAATGCTAACTATGGCTACACCTTC.